A single T cell receptor beta chain is shown here with its context. This specimen comes from a study of T cell responses to AZD1222 COVID-19 vaccine. Repertoires were generated with immunoSEQ multiplex PCR, while TCRdb's copy carries only in-frame clones and drops some. The table lists about 140,000 clones, more than 80% of them singletons. Germline V gene data show CDR1 as LNHDA and CDR2 as SQIVND (reference sequence). The CDR3 is 16 residues long. The V gene lost 3 bases and the J gene lost 1 base, with 15 bases spanning the gap. The clonotype comes from an adult in good health. Sample: peripheral blood, taken on day 0 of AZD1222 vaccination. The J gene is TRBJ2-5, the V gene TRBV19; D is perhaps TRBD1 (6 bases). DNA of the CDR3: TGTGCCAGTAGTATTGTGGTGGGGGCTGGCCAAGAGACCCAGTACTTC. As protein: CASSIVVGAGQETQYF. Full variable domain (rest looked up from reference TRBV19 and TRBJ2-5): DGGITQSPKYLFRKEGQNVTLSCEQNLNHDAMYWYRQDPGQGLRLIYYSQIVNDFQKGDIAEGYSVSREKKESFPLTVTSAQKNPTAFYLCASSIVVGAGQETQYFGPGTRLLVL.